What follows are 29 T cell receptor beta chains derived from one specimen sequenced in a study of OX40 agonist ivuxolimab in advanced cancers. Receptors were amplified or captured by the immunoSEQ multiplex PCR assay. What TCRdb holds here is the immuneACCESS table cut down to in-frame rearrangements. Part of the clones is not present; checked against another copy, under half of the missing clones reflect an unresolved V gene, and the others are unexplained. The sample records some 66,000 clones, around 87% of which are singletons. The top ten hold less than 0.4% of the sample. The specimen was CD4+ or CD8+ T cells sorted from blood, collected in a trial of the OX40 agonist ivuxolimab. The receptors derive from an adult with an advanced solid tumor such as melanoma, head and neck, liver or kidney cancer.

J is TRBJ1-2 and V is TRBV6-1, with 7 bases fitting TRBD1. The CDR3 extends over 14 amino acids. With V trimmed by 2 bases and J by 6 bases, 6 bases remained unmatched. In germline, CDR1 is MNHNS, CDR2 SASEGT. The CDR3 sequence is CASSEWEGANGYTF. In DNA, the CDR3 is TGTGCCAGCAGTGAATGGGAGGGGGCAAATGGCTACACCTTC.

CDR3 DNA sequence: TGTGCCAGCCAGATCTTTAGCGAGGGCGAGCAGTACTTC. Residues: CASQIFSEGEQYF. This chain uses TRBV11-2 with TRBJ2-7, with TRBD2 as a possible D gene (5 bases). This CDR3 spans 13 amino acids. In germline, CDR1 is SGHAT, CDR2 FQNNGV. Deletions cut 8 bases from V and 6 bases from J, with 17 bases between.

This clone has only one observation. This chain connects TRBV7-2 to TRBJ2-3, with D perhaps being TRBD1 or TRBD2 (6 bases each). The V gene's germline CDR1 is SGHTA and CDR2 FQGNSA. The CDR3 contains 16 residues. V was trimmed by 3 bases and J by 2 bases, leaving 15 bases between them. Written as DNA, the CDR3 is TGTGCCAGCAGCTTCCGGGGGCTAGCTTACACAGATACGCAGTATTTT. As protein: CASSFRGLAYTDTQYF.

CDR3 amino acids: CASSLGPGGSYEQYF. The DNA for the CDR3 is TGTGCCAGCAGCTTAGGTCCCGGGGGGTCCTACGAGCAGTACTTC. The genes are TRBV7-2 and TRBJ2-7; 7 bases align to TRBD2. The CDR3 loop spans 15 amino acids. V dropped 1 base and J dropped 1; count of bases not matched to a gene: 4. Germline CDR1 is SGHTA and CDR2 is FQGNSA.

This sequence joins TRBV19 and TRBJ1-1; D ambiguous. V lost 10 bases, J lost 5 bases, and 14 bases lay in between. Germline values: CDR1 LNHDA, CDR2 SQIVND (reference sequence). The CDR3 runs to 12 residues. CDR3 in DNA: TGTGCCACCAAGTCGGTGGCAACTGAAGCTTTCTTT. Translation: CATKSVATEAFF.

V and J are TRBV11-2 and TRBJ1-2; no definite D call. CDR3 length: 15 residues. V was trimmed by 2 bases and J by 1 base, leaving 11 bases between them. Per the germline V gene, CDR1 is SGHAT and CDR2 is FQNNGV. The CDR3 is CASSLTPGSNYGYTF. CDR3 nucleotide sequence: TGTGCCAGCAGCTTAACCCCGGGCAGTAACTATGGCTACACCTTC. Full variable domain (outside the CDR3, taken from reference TRBV11-2 and TRBJ1-2): EAGVAQSPRYKIIEKRQSVAFWCNPISGHATLYWYQQILGQGPKLLIQFQNNGVVDDSQLPKDRFSAERLKGVDSTLKIQPAKLEDSAVYLCASSLTPGSNYGYTFGSGTRLTVV.

The gene calls are TRBV7-8 and TRBJ2-7; 7 bases are shared with TRBD2. The V gene end was trimmed by 3 bases and the J gene end by 3 bases; junction bases not matched to a gene: 5. Germline V gene sequence: CDR1 SGHVS, CDR2 FQNEAQ. This CDR3 comprises 14 residues. The CDR3 DNA reads TGTGCCAGCAGCTTCAGACCGGGGGGCTACGAGCAGTACTTC. Protein sequence: CASSFRPGGYEQYF.

The rearrangement links TRBV27 to TRBJ1-5; D might be TRBD1 (5 bases). The CDR3 extends over 15 amino acids. V shed 7 bases and J shed 0 bases, with 13 bases lying between them. Germline V gene lookup returns CDR1 MNHEY and CDR2 SMNVEV (reference sequence). CDR3 nucleotide sequence: TGTGCCAGCACCTACTTTGGGGGTAGCAATCAGCCCCAGCATTTT. It yields the protein CASTYFGGSNQPQHF.

This clone was recorded only once. The V call is TRBV4-2, the J call TRBJ2-7; 11 bases align to TRBD2. V lost 4 bases, J lost 2 bases, and 7 bases stayed unmatched. The CDR3 runs to 16 residues. Per germline, CDR1 LGHNA and CDR2 YNFKEQ. This CDR3 is CASSRTSGPATYEQYF. The CDR3 DNA follows: TGTGCCAGCAGCCGGACTAGCGGGCCGGCTACCTACGAGCAGTACTTC.

The CDR3: CASSPGLTSNEQFF. In nucleotides, the CDR3 is TGTGCCAGCAGCCCGGGCCTTACCTCCAATGAGCAGTTCTTC. V and J are TRBV5-5 and TRBJ2-1, with D unclear. V lost 4 bases and J lost 6, with 14 bases in between. The germline V gene has CDR1 SGHKS and CDR2 YYEKEE (reference sequence). The CDR3 sequence is 14 residues long. The full variable domain, completed using reference TRBV5-5 and TRBJ2-1, is DAGVTQSPTHLIKTRGQQVTLRCSPISGHKSVSWYQQVLGQGPQFIFQYYEKEERGRGNFPDRFSARQFPNYSSELNVNALLLGDSALYLCASSPGLTSNEQFFGPGTRLTVL.

The CDR3 reads CASSRRDSTDGYTF. The CDR3 nucleotides read TGTGCCAGCAGCCGTAGGGATTCAACGGATGGCTACACCTTC. The V and J genes are TRBV5-4 and TRBJ1-2; D gene unclear. This CDR3 spans 14 amino acids. The germline V gene has CDR1 SGHNT and CDR2 YYREEE (reference sequence). Between the trimmed V and J ends, which lost 4 bases and 6 bases, there was a span of 16 bases.

This chain links TRBV6-6 with TRBJ2-7; the D is unclear. The CDR3 extends over 12 amino acids. Trimming left V 6 bases short and J 2 bases short, with 8 bases between. Germline CDR1 MNHNY, CDR2 SVGAGI (reference sequence). CDR3 DNA sequence: TGTGCCAGCAGAGGCGCCACCTACGAGCAGTACTTC. Translation gives CASRGATYEQYF.

About this clone itself: Germline is not matched at one junction end, which may reflect a read error. The same CDR3 can be traced to other DNA sequences in this sample. The chain carries TRBV18 and TRBJ2-3; no firm D call. In germline, CDR1 is KGHSH, CDR2 LQKENI. The CDR3 sequence is 13 residues long. CDR3 nucleotide sequence: TGTGCCAGTTCACCACCCGGAACAGATACGCAGTATTTT. Its translation is CASSPPGTDTQYF. The entire variable domain, with the rest obtained from reference TRBV18 and TRBJ2-3, is as follows: NAGVMQNPRHLVRRRGQEARLRCSPMKGHSHVYWYRQLPEEGLKFMVYLQKENIIDESGMPKERFSAEFPKEGPSILRIQQVVRGDSAAYFCASSPPGTDTQYFGPGTRLTVL.

CDR3 sequence (DNA): TGTGCCAGCAGCTGGTCGGGCGCGTACGAGCAGTACTTC. Protein sequence: CASSWSGAYEQYF. The V call is TRBV11-2, the J call TRBJ2-7; no firm D call. Germline V gene data show CDR1 as SGHAT and CDR2 as FQNNGV. This CDR3 comprises 13 residues. V was cut by 4 bases and J by 4 bases, with 11 bases left in between.

The chain has TRBV28 and TRBJ1-2; maybe TRBD1 (6 bases). The germline V gene has CDR1 MDHEN and CDR2 SYDVKM. The germline V and J ends were trimmed by 2 bases and 2 bases, with 12 bases remaining between them. This CDR3 region has 15 residues. The CDR3 protein is CASSLGDTGNYGYTF. The DNA for the CDR3 is TGTGCCAGCAGTTTAGGGGACACAGGGAACTATGGCTACACCTTC.

The rearrangement uses TRBV2 and TRBJ1-2, with a tentative D call TRBD1 (6 bases). The V and J ends lost 4 bases and 8 bases respectively, with 14 bases between them. There are 13 residues in the CDR3. Germline-derived CDR1 and CDR2 are SNHLY and FYNNEI. The CDR3 DNA reads TGTGCCAGCAGTGTAGGACAGATAGGAGGCTACACCTTC. As protein: CASSVGQIGGYTF.

The rearrangement links TRBV7-9 to TRBJ1-5; D might be TRBD1 (5 bases). This CDR3 contains 14 residues. Germline CDR1 is SEHNR and CDR2 is FQNEAQ (reference sequence). V was clipped by 7 bases and J by 12 bases, with 22 bases between them. The CDR3 loop is CASTRDSESWVQHF. The CDR3 DNA follows: TGTGCCAGCACCCGGGACTCGGAGTCGTGGGTCCAGCATTTT.

The chain uses TRBV11-2 and TRBJ2-3, with 10 bases aligning to TRBD2. The germline V gene has CDR1 SGHAT and CDR2 FQNNGV. The V gene end was trimmed by 0 bases and the J gene end by 6 bases; junction bases not matched to a gene: 3. The CDR3 is made up of 15 amino acids. The DNA for the CDR3 is TGTGCCAGCAGCTTAGAACTAGCGGGGAGGGATACGCAGTATTTT. Translating gives CASSLELAGRDTQYF.

This chain links TRBV19 with TRBJ1-3; D uncertain. The CDR3 covers 15 residues. V was pared by 3 bases and J by 2 bases, with 11 bases between. The germline V gene has CDR1 LNHDA and CDR2 SQIVND (reference sequence). CDR3 amino acids: CASSIMAVPGNTIYF. The CDR3 DNA sequence: TGTGCCAGTAGTATTATGGCCGTCCCTGGAAACACCATATATTTT.

This clone turned up a few times. The genes are TRBV6-6 and TRBJ1-5; no definite D call. Germline assignment: CDR1 MNHNY and CDR2 SVGAGI (reference sequence). Trimming cost V 7 bases and J 7 bases, with 23 bases left between them. The CDR3 contains 16 residues. The CDR3 is CASTHKTDGIGQPQHF. The CDR3 region has the DNA TGTGCCAGCACCCATAAGACCGACGGCATTGGGCAGCCCCAGCATTTT.

The gene calls are TRBV4-3 and TRBJ1-4, with 7 nucleotides matching TRBD1. CDR3 length equals 16 residues. V shed 2 bases and J 4 bases; nucleotides not matched to a gene: 7. Germline CDR1 reads LGHNA; CDR2 reads YSLEER. CDR3 residues: CASSQNSGTVNEKLFF. The CDR3 nucleotides are TGCGCCAGCAGCCAAAATTCCGGGACAGTTAATGAAAAACTGTTTTTT.

This sequence joins TRBV7-2 and TRBJ2-1; 10 bases are a match to TRBD2. CDR1 is SGHTA and CDR2 is FQGNSA in the germline V gene. The CDR3 runs to 14 residues. Trimming took 4 bases from V and 7 from J; bases not matched to a gene: 4. CDR3 sequence: CASSSPGLANEQFF. CDR3 DNA sequence: TGTGCCAGCAGCTCCCCGGGACTAGCGAATGAGCAGTTCTTC.

The genes are TRBV6-5 and TRBJ1-2; TRBD1 agrees at 7 bases. The CDR3 has 16 residues. Germline V gives CDR1 MNHEY, CDR2 SVGAGI. V lost 0 bases to trimming and J lost 5 bases; unmatched junction nucleotides: 9. The CDR3 loop reads CASSYSSGQEGYGYTF. The CDR3 nucleotides are TGTGCCAGCAGTTACTCGAGCGGACAGGAGGGGTATGGCTACACCTTC.

This chain links TRBV6-1 with TRBJ2-1; D possibly corresponds to TRBD1 (6 bases). Germline-derived CDR1 and CDR2 are MNHNS and SASEGT. V shed 5 bases and J shed 10 bases, with 12 bases lying between them. This CDR3 spans 12 amino acids. This chain's CDR3 is CASSNREWEQFF. The CDR3 region has the DNA TGTGCCAGCAGTAACAGGGAATGGGAGCAGTTCTTC.

There are a few counts of this clone. The chain recombines TRBV21-1 with TRBJ2-3; TRBD1, the table's D call, lacks a check against the DNA. TRBV21-1 is a pseudogene segment. This CDR3 region has 15 residues. The CDR3 bases are TGTGCCAGCATCCAATCCCCAGGGGACACAGATACGCAGTATTTT. Protein sequence: CASIQSPGDTDTQYF.

The gene calls are TRBV10-1 and TRBJ2-5, with a weak D call TRBD1 (7 bases). CDR3 size: 14 residues. Germline-derived CDR1 and CDR2 are WNHNN and SYGVQD (reference sequence). V lost 4 bases and J lost 2, with 11 bases in between. Written as DNA, the CDR3 is TGCGCCAGCAGTGCAGGGGGGCTTCAAGAGACCCAGTACTTC. The encoded protein is CASSAGGLQETQYF.

The chain is built from TRBV29-1 and TRBJ1-3; no firm D call. The germline V and J ends were trimmed by 3 bases and 4 bases, with 13 bases remaining between them. CDR3 length: 14 residues. CDR1 is SQVTM and CDR2 is ANQGSEA in the germline V gene. For the CDR3, the DNA is TGCAGCGTTGATTTTGGCGGGCGCGGAAACACCATATATTTT. Amino acids: CSVDFGGRGNTIYF.

The gene calls are TRBV5-1 and TRBJ1-4, with 7 bases identical to TRBD1. With V trimmed by 0 bases and J by 8 bases, 7 bases remained unmatched. The germline V gene has CDR1 SGHRS and CDR2 YFSETQ. CDR3 length equals 15 residues. The DNA for the CDR3 is TGCGCCAGCAGCTTGGGCAGGGGGTCGGAGGAAAAACTGTTTTTT. Translated: CASSLGRGSEEKLFF.

Of note for this clone: Other DNA variants within this sample encode the same CDR3. CDR3: CASSQEGGGWTEAFF. In DNA, the CDR3 is TGCGCCAGCAGCCAAGAAGGGGGGGGTTGGACTGAAGCTTTCTTT. The chain couples TRBV4-1 to TRBJ1-1; a weak D match, TRBD1 (6 bases). The germline V and J ends were trimmed by 0 bases and 5 bases, with 13 bases remaining between them. CDR1 MGHRA and CDR2 YSYEKL come from the germline V gene. CDR3 length: 15 amino acids.